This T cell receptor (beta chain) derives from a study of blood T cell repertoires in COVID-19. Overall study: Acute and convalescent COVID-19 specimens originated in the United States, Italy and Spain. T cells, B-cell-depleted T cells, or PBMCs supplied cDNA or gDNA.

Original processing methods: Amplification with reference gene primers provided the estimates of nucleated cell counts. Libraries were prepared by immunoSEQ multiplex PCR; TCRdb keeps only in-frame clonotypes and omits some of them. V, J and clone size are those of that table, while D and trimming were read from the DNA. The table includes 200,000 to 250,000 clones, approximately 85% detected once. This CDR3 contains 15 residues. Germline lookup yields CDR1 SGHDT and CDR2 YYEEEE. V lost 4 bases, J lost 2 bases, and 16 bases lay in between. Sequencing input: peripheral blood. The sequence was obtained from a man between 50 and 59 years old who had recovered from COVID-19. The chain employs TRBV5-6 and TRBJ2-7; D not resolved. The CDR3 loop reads CASSPFLEAPYEQYF. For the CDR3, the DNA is TGTGCCAGCAGCCCCTTTCTAGAGGCCCCCTACGAGCAGTACTTC.